This T cell receptor (beta chain) emerged from a study of blood T cell repertoires in COVID-19. Some clones are missing from TCRdb's copy, which holds only in-frame ones; the method was immunoSEQ multiplex PCR. The table records hundreds of thousands of clones, roughly 80% of them present only once. The clonotype was recovered from a man at least 80 years old with acute or convalescent COVID-19. The specimen was peripheral blood.

CDR3 in amino acids: CASTIQGSTEAFF. CDR3 nucleotides: TGTGCCAGCACGATCCAGGGGTCGACTGAAGCTTTCTTT. The chain employs TRBV21-1 and TRBJ1-1; the D call of TRBD1 is as the table states it, not checked on the DNA. TRBV21-1 is annotated as a pseudogene. This CDR3 has 13 residues.